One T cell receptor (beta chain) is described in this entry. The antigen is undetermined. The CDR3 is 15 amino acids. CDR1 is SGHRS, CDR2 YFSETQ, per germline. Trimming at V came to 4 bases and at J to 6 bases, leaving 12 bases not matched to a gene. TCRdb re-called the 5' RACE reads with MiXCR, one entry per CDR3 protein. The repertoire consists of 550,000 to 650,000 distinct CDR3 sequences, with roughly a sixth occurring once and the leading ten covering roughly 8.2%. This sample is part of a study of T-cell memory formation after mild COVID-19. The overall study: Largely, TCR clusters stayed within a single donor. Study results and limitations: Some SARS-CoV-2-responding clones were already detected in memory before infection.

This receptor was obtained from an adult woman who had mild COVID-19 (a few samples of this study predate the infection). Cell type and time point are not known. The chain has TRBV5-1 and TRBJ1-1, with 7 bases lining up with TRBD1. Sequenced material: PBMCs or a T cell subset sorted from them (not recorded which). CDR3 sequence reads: CASSLGQSGSPEAFF. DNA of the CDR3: TGCGCCAGCAGCCTGGGACAGTCGGGATCCCCTGAAGCTTTCTTT.